This TCR beta chain originates from a study of blood T cell repertoires in COVID-19. Study as a whole: Sites in the United States, Italy and Spain provided acute and convalescent COVID-19 samples. Sources were T cells, B-cell-depleted T cells, or PBMCs; the material itself was cDNA or gDNA.

The CDR3 spans 11 residues. CDR1 and CDR2 (germline): SNHLY, FYNNEI. V was pared by 5 bases and J by 4 bases, with 2 bases between. Source study methods: Estimation of nucleated cell counts relied on the amplification of reference gene primers. Libraries were prepared by immunoSEQ multiplex PCR; TCRdb keeps only in-frame clonotypes and omits some of them. D and trimming come from the DNA, and the V and J calls and clone size come from that table. Here the sample spans under 85,000 clones, 80% being singletons. This chain joins TRBV2 and TRBJ1-4; D gene ambiguous. Sequencing used peripheral blood. This TCR derives from a man aged 60-69 years with active or convalescent COVID-19. The CDR3 here is CASSYNEKLFF. The CDR3 coding sequence is TGTGCCAGCAGTTATAATGAAAAACTGTTTTTT.